This T cell receptor beta chain was found in a study of blood T cells in healthy people across ages (dated by TCRdb to between 2015 and 2017). Regarding the research as a whole: In model experiments, roughly one uniquely barcoded TCR beta cDNA molecule per two T cells was captured by template switching. To track age-related changes in TCR beta repertoire diversity, the study relied on deep sequencing normalized with unique cDNA molecular identifiers. Four age groups were formed from the donors: young (average about 16 years), middle-aged (approximately 40), aged (62) and long-lived (roughly 81). Using the same blood draw, the study looked at two additional independent replicas of 1 million unique cDNA reads for two donors, one aged 18 to 30 and the other aged 80 or older.

Donors were a few dozen systemically healthy Caucasian individuals from Russia aged 6 to 90 years. Each donor gave ten milliliters of peripheral blood, drawn into EDTA-treated Vacutainer tubes. Ficoll-Paque density-gradient centrifugation was used to isolate PBMCs, with at least 7 million per sample. Trizol reagent was used to extract total RNA from the PBMCs, yielding at least 5.5 micrograms per sample. The percentages of naive CD45RAhigh/CD27high T cells were determined by flow cytometry on a PBMC aliquot from every donor. Findings and caveats that apply to the study as a whole: Observed TCR beta diversity per million T cells fell roughly linearly with age, and a significant reduction was already apparent by age roughly 40. Donor CMV infection status was unknown, potentially confounding age-related changes in expanded clonotypes. Total diversity estimates from one million sequenced T cells were considered lower bounds and underestimates. There was a strong correlation between observed TCR beta diversity and the percentage of naive T cells measured by flow cytometry. The long-lived group showed more naive CD4+ T cells, fewer expanded clones and increased TCR diversity than the aged group, suggesting age selection. Because profiling used bulk unsorted PBMCs, naive and antigen-experienced compartments could not be compared conclusively.

The CDR3 has 13 amino acids, counting the end cysteine and phenylalanine. Only CDR3 DNA is held: 39 bases, read in frame from base 1. CDR1 SQVTM and CDR2 ANQGSEA were looked up in the germline V gene. V lost 3 bases and J lost 0 bases; the stretch between them is 8 bases long. This clonotype was recorded a few times. What antigen it recognizes has not been identified. No quality values exist for individual bases; no much larger clone is one base distant. Libraries were made using 5' RACE. The sequencing machine was an Illumina HiSeq 2500. The second PCR ran for about 6 to 11 cycles and used a J-beta primer mix along with a sample-barcoded 5' primer. A unique molecular identifier was introduced onto each TCR beta cDNA molecule by a template-switch 5' adaptor carrying 12 random nucleotides. At least 2.5 million CDR3-containing paired-end reads were obtained from each sample. All of the RNA was converted into first-strand cDNA using the Mint cDNA synthesis kit, with a TRBC-specific oligonucleotide serving as the primer. Following uracil-DNA glycosylase treatment, a first 18-cycle PCR with universal primers M1SS and BC2_uni_R was performed on all cDNA. As for the authors' bioinformatics: For normalization, 1 million high-quality reads were randomly selected from each sample, with every read carrying a distinct molecular identifier. Reads sharing molecular identifiers were discarded rather than binned into consensus sequences. MiTCR, set to a Q25 quality threshold and the strictest error-elimination algorithm, was used for CDR3 identification, clonotype clustering and error correction. Lower-bound total TCR beta diversity was estimated with a nonparametric unseen species model using Euler transformation. TCRdb redid the processing of the public reads, applying fastp at Q25 and MiXCR, and retained in-frame beta chains. Each record represents a unique CDR3 protein, reported with the most common genes and DNA among its rows. TCRdb, not the original authors, processed these V and J calls. This sample has hundreds of thousands of distinct CDR3 sequences in its table, and about 25% of those were observed once. The top ten hold 9% to 9.5% of the sample.

The data also belong to a second study, concerning T cells of mothers and their children. In that second paper, the authors write: Donors were nine systemically healthy Caucasian individuals: three mothers and their six children. cDNA synthesis used all of the extracted RNA, with approximately 1.4 ug of RNA in each 15 ul reaction. Sample barcodes and 2-4 random nucleotides were added via the M1S primer in the second PCR. More than 9 million TCR beta CDR3 reads were obtained from each mother, and roughly 3 million reads were obtained from each child. In both related and unrelated pairs, thymic selection shapes the output of TCR recombination in a similar way, with inherited differences having only a minor effect. Related mother-child pairs always showed normalized repertoire overlap that was slightly higher than in unrelated mother-child pairs, though the difference was never significant. With a sensitivity of approximately 96 clones per million clonotypes, no persistent microchimeric T cell clones were detected. To look for features that set related mother-child pairs apart from unrelated individuals, the researchers ran deep NGS to compare the TCR beta repertoires of mothers and children. On average, the children were roughly 12 +/- 4 years old, while the mothers were approximately 40 +/- 4 years old. Libraries were sequenced on Illumina HiSeq 2000 with 100+100 nt paired-end reads after adapter ligation with NEBNext reagents. To prevent cross-contamination, the mother and child libraries were prepared a month apart and were sequenced in separate runs. For each donor, between about 500,000 and 2,000,000 distinct TCR beta clonotypes were identified. Naive TCR beta clonotypes were estimated from low-frequency clonotypes matched to each donor's FACS-determined naive share, without sorting.

The receptor chain draws on TRBV29-1 and TRBJ1-1; confidence is insufficient to name the D gene. The receptor comes from a boy aged 5-17 years in good health. Specimen: blood. The DNA reads TGCAGCGTTGACGGAGGATTGAACACTGAAGCTTTCTTT. Its protein reads: CSVDGGLNTEAFF.